This T cell receptor beta chain appears in the sequencing data of a study of response to subunit inactivated influenza vaccine. TCRdb redid the calling of the RT-PCR reads with MiXCR, one entry per CDR3 protein. The data hold hundreds of thousands of distinct CDR3 sequences, with approximately 10% observed a single time. Only one count was recorded for this clonotype. V was clipped by 0 bases and J by 1 base, with 4 bases between them. The CDR3 runs 14 residues. Germline V gene sequence: CDR1 SGDLS, CDR2 YYNGEE. The sample also formed part of further work on T cells expressing NK-cell markers. Turning to that study: Beta-chain TCR cDNA was generated via 5'RACE template switching with UMIs.

This specimen consisted of PBMCs from blood, obtained on the day of vaccination. This rearrangement joins TRBV9 to TRBJ2-2; D unclear. This clonotype originated in a man aged 45-60 years who received an inactivated influenza vaccine. CDR3 bases: TGTGCCAGCAGCGTAGTCAGGAACACCGGGGAGCTGTTTTTT. Its protein product is CASSVVRNTGELFF.